This T cell receptor beta chain was sequenced for a study of type 1 regulatory T cells. TCRdb independently ran MiXCR on the reads; one entry per CDR3 protein. The sample has 60,000 to 80,000 distinct CDR3 sequences, around 68% seen once. V shed 6 bases and J shed 2 bases, with 11 bases lying between them. The CDR3 sequence is 14 residues long. CDR1 is MNHEY, CDR2 SVGEGT, per germline. With regard to this clonotype: Its target is not known.

This chain connects TRBV6-2 or TRBV6-3 to TRBJ2-1, with D possibly being TRBD2 (6 bases). This TCR was recovered from a human donor in good health. The source material was cultured T cells, either the whole culture or a sorted T cell fraction (not recorded which). Subset in this sample: Tr1-enriched cell product generated in vitro against host alloantigens. CDR3 nucleotide sequence: TGTGCCAGCAGACAACTAGCAGCCTACAATGAGCAGTTCTTC. It is translated as CASRQLAAYNEQFF.